This TCR beta chain stems from a study of T cells after posttransplantation cyclophosphamide. Study-wide results and limits: Later blood repertoires were often dominated by clones from the donor CD8+ memory compartment. Skin or GI-infiltrating T cells shared few TRB sequences with blood. Recipient CMV seropositivity and CMV reactivation strongly tracked TRB clonality.

A note on this clone: Its specificity is unknown.

Assay used: immunoSEQ multiplex PCR; TCRdb lists only in-frame clones, some missing. The data show about 47,000 clones, approximately 94% seen once. The CDR3 has 15 residues. V dropped 8 bases and J dropped 3 bases, with 18 bases sitting between them. Germline CDR1 reads SGHAT; CDR2 reads FQNNGV. This related bone marrow graft donor gave peripheral blood on the day of marrow donation. Sequenced: PBMCs. V is TRBV11-2 and J is TRBJ2-3, with D perhaps matching TRBD1 (5 bases). The TCR originated in a woman between 25 and 40 years old in good health and a related stem cell transplant donor. CDR3 nucleotide sequence: TGTGCCAGCGGCCAAACCACAGGTGCTACAGATACGCAGTATTTT. It codes for CASGQTTGATDTQYF.